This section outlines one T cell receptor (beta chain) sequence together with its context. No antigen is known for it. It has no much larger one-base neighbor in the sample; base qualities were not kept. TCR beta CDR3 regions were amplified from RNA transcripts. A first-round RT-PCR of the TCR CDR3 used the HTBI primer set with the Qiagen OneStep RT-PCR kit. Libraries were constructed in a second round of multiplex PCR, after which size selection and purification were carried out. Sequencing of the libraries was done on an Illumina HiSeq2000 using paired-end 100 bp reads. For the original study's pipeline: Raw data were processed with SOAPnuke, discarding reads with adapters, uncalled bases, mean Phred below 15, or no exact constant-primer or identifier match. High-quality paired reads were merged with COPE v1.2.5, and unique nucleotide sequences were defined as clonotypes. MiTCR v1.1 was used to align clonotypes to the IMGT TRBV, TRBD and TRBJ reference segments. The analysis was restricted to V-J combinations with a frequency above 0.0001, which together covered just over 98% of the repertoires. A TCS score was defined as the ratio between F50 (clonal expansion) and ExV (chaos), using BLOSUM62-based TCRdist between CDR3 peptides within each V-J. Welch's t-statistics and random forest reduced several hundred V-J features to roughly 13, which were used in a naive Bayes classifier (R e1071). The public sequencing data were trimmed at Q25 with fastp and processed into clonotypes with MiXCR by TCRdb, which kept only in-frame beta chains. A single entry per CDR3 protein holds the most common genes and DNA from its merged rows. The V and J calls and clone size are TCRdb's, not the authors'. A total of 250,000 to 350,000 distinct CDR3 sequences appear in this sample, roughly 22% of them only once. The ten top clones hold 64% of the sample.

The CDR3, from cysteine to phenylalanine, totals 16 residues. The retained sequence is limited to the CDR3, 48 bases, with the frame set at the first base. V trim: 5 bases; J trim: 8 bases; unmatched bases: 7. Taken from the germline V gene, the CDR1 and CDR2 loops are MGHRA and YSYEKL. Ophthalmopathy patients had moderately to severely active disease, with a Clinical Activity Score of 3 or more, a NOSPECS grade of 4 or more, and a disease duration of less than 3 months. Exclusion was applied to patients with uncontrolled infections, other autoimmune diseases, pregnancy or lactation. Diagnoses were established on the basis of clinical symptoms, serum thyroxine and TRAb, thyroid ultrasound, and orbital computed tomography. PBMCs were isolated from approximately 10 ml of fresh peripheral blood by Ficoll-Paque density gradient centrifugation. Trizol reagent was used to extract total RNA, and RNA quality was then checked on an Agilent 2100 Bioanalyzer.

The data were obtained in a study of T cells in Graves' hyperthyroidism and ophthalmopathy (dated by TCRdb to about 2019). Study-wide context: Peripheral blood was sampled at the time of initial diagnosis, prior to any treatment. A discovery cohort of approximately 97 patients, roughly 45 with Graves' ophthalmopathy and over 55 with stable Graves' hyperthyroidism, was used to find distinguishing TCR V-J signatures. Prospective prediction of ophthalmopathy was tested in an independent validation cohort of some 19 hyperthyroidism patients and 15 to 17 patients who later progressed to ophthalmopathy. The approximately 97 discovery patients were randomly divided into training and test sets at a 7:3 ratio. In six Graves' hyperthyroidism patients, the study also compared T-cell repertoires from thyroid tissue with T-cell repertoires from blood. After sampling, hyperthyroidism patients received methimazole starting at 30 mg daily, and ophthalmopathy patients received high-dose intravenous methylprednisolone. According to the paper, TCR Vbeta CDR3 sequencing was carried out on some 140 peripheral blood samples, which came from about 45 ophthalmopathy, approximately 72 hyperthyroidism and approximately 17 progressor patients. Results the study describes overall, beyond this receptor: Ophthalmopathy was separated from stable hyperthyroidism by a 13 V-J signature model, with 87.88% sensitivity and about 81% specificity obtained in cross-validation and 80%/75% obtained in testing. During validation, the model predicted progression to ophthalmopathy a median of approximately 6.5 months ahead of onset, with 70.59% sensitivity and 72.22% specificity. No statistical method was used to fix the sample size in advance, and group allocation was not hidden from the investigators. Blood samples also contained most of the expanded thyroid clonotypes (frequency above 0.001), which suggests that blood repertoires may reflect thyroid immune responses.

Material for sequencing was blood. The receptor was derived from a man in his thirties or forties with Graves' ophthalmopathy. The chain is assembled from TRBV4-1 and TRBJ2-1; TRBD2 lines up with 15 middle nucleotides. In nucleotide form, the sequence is TGCGCCAGCAGCACCCGGACTAGCGGGAGGGATGATGAGCAGTTCTTC. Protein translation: CASSTRTSGRDDEQFF.